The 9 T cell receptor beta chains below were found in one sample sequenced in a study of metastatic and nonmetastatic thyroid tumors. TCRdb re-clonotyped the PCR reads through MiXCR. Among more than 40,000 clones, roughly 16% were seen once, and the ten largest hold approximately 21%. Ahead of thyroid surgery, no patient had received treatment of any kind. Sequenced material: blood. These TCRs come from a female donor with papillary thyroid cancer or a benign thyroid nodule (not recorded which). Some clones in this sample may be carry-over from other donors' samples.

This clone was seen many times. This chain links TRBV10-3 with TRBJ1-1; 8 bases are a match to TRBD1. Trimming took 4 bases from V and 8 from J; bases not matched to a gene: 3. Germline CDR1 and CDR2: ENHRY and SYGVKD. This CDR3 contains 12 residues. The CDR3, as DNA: TGTGCCATCAGTGCGTGGGACAGGGAAGCTTTCTTT. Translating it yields CAISAWDREAFF.

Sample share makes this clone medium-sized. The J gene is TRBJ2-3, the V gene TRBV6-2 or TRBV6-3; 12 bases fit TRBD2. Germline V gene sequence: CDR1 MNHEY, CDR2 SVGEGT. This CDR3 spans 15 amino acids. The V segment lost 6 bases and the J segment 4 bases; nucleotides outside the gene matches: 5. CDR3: CASRTSGRISDTQYF. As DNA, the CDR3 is TGTGCCAGCAGAACTAGCGGGAGGATCTCAGATACGCAGTATTTT.

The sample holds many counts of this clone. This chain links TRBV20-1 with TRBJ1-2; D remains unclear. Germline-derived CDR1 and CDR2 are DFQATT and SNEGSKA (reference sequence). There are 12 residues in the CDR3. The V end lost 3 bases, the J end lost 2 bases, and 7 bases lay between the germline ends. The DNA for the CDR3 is TGCAGTGCTAGTCACGGGAACTATGGCTACACCTTC. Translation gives CSASHGNYGYTF.

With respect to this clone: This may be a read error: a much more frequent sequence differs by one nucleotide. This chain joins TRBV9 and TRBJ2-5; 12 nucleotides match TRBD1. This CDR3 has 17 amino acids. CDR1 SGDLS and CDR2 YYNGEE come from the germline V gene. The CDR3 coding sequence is TGTGCCAGCAGCGCCGGGACAGGGGGCCTGTCTCGGGAGACCCATTACTTC. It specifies CASSAGTGGLSRETHYF.

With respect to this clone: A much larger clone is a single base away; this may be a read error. The chain's CDR3 is CANSEALGQETQYF. DNA for the CDR3: TGTGCCAACAGTGAAGCGCTTGGCCAGGAGACCCAGTACTTC. V and J are TRBV6-1 and TRBJ2-5; D call uncertain. This CDR3 is 14 amino acids long. Germline V gene data show CDR1 as MNHNS and CDR2 as SASEGT.

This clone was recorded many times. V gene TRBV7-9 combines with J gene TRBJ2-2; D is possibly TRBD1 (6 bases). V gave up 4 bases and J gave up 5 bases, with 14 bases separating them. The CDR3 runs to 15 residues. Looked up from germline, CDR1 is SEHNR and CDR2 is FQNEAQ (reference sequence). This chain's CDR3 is CASSSIRGATGELFF. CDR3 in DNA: TGTGCCAGCAGCTCCATCAGGGGCGCGACCGGGGAGCTGTTTTTT.

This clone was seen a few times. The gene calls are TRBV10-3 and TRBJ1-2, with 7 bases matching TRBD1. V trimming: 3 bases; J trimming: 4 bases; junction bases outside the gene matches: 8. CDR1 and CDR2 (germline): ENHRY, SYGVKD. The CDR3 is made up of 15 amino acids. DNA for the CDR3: TGTGCCATCAGTGACGGACAGGAACGTGTCTATGGCTACACCTTC. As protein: CAISDGQERVYGYTF.

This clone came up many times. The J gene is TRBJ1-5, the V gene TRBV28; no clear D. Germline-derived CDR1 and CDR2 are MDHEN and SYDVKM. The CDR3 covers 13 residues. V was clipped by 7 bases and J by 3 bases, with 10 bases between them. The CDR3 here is CASIEGTNQPQHF. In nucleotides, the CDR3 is TGTGCCAGCATAGAGGGTACCAATCAGCCCCAGCATTTT. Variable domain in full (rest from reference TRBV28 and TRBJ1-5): DVKVTQSSRYLVKRTGEKVFLECVQDMDHENMFWYRQDPGLGLRLIYFSYDVKMKEKGDIPEGYSVSREKKERFSLILESASTNQTSMYLCASIEGTNQPQHFGDGTRLSIL.

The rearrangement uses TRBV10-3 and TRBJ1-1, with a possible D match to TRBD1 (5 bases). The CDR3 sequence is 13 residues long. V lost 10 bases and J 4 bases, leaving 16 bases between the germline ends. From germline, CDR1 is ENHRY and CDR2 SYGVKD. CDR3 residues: CATGPGSGTEAFF. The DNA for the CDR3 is TGTGCCACCGGCCCAGGGTCGGGCACTGAAGCTTTCTTT.